This is a list of T cell receptor beta chains from one sample in a study of blood T cells in healthy people across ages. TCRdb ran MiXCR on the 5' RACE reads and lists one entry per CDR3 protein. The sample includes 1,500,000 or so distinct CDR3 sequences, around 55% of them seen just once. Sequencing was carried out using blood. The receptors stem from a man younger than 35 in good health. Both conserved end residues are part of each CDR3. D genes are given only for firm matches. For some rows the clone size is stated as once, few or many, or as a class when expanded; others skip it.

J | size | D | V | DNA | CDR3
TRBJ2-4 | few | NA | TRBV12-3/TRBV12-4 | TGTGCCAGCAGTTTTTCTCTGACCAGCGGGTTAGCCAAAAACATTCAGTACTTC | CASSFSLTSGLAKNIQYF
TRBJ1-2 | NA | NA | TRBV29-1 | TGCAGCGTTGAAAACGGATTATATGGCTACACCTTC | CSVENGLYGYTF
TRBJ1-1 | NA | NA | TRBV14 | TGTGCCAGCAGCCAAGGGTCTTTCGGGACTGAAGCTTTCTTT | CASSQGSFGTEAFF
TRBJ2-5 | NA | NA | TRBV3-1 | TGTGCCAGCAGCCAGGGCGTAGTGTATGGAGCTCAAGAGACCCAGTACTTC | CASSQGVVYGAQETQYF
TRBJ2-3 | NA | NA | TRBV4-2 | TGTGCCAGCAGCCAAGATACGGGACCCTCCCGTGGGATGCAGTATTTT | CASSQDTGPSRGMQYF
TRBJ1-2 | NA | NA | TRBV20-1 | TGCAGTGCTACAGAGGGGAGGTACTATGGCTACACCTTC | CSATEGRYYGYTF
TRBJ2-1 | NA | NA | TRBV20-1 | TGCAGTGTTTGTAGGAACTCCTACAATGAGCAGTTCTTC | CSVCRNSYNEQFF
TRBJ1-1 | few | NA | TRBV29-1 | TGCAGCGTTGAAATGGGGGGGTCGGCAGCTTTCTTT | CSVEMGGSAAFF
TRBJ2-7 | NA | TRBD2 | TRBV3-1 | TGTGCCAGCAGCGCAGGACTAGAGAGCTACGAGCAGTACTTC | CASSAGLESYEQYF
TRBJ1-2 | NA | NA | TRBV28 | TGTGCCAGCAGGGTGGCGGGGTTTGGCTACACCTTC | CASRVAGFGYTF
TRBJ1-4 | NA | TRBD1 | TRBV6-5 | TGTGCCAGCAGTTACTCGAGGGACAGAAATGAAAAACTGTTTTTT | CASSYSRDRNEKLFF
TRBJ2-6 | NA | NA | TRBV20-1 | TGCAGTGCACCCCACGGGGGTACTGGGGCCAACGTCCTGACTTTC | CSAPHGGTGANVLTF
TRBJ2-3 | NA | NA | TRBV12-3/TRBV12-4 | TGTGCCTCCGGAGGGTATACGCAGTATTTT | CASGGYTQYF
TRBJ2-5 | NA | TRBD1 | TRBV6-6 | TGTGCCAGCAGTTACGGGACAGCGAAAGAGACCCAGTACTTC | CASSYGTAKETQYF
TRBJ1-6 | NA | NA | TRBV6-6 | TGTGCCAGCACGGGACTGACAACTGCCCTCCACTTT | CASTGLTTALHF
TRBJ2-1 | few | NA | TRBV4-3 | TGCGCCAGCAGCCAAGACGAGGGCACGTACAATGAGCAGTTCTTC | CASSQDEGTYNEQFF
TRBJ2-1 | NA | NA | TRBV6-5 | TGTGCCAGCGGCCGGGACATAGTGAGAGGGGAGCAGTTCTTC | CASGRDIVRGEQFF
TRBJ2-7 | NA | TRBD2 | TRBV12-3/TRBV12-4 | TGTGCCAGCCTGCTAGCGGGTACGGGCGAGCAGTACTTC | CASLLAGTGEQYF
TRBJ2-5 | once | NA | TRBV18 | TGTGCCAGCTCACCAGACCCCGTCGGAGAGACCCAGTACTTC | CASSPDPVGETQYF
TRBJ2-1 | NA | TRBD1 | TRBV6-1 | TGTGCCACAGCAATGGAACCGGGACAGTACAATGAGCAGTTCTTC | CATAMEPGQYNEQFF
TRBJ2-3 | NA | NA | TRBV5-1 | TGCGCCTCCCAAGGGGGAAGGAGGACAGATACGCAGTATTTT | CASQGGRRTDTQYF
TRBJ2-5 | NA | NA | TRBV2 | TGTGCCAGCAGGGGGGGACCTCGAGAGACCCAGTACTTC | CASRGGPRETQYF
TRBJ2-7 | NA | NA | TRBV6-2/TRBV6-3 | TGTGCCAGCAGTCCCTCTTATAGCGGTCTCGAGCAGTACTTC | CASSPSYSGLEQYF
TRBJ2-5 | NA | NA | TRBV7-6 | TGTGCCAGCAGCCCGATGCTGAGGGAGACCCAGTACTTC | CASSPMLRETQYF
TRBJ2-3 | NA | NA | TRBV9 | TGTGCCACTGAACGAGGTCCAGATACGCAGTATTTT | CATERGPDTQYF
TRBJ2-7 | NA | NA | TRBV2 | TGTGCCAGCATAGGACCCCAATCAACCTACGAGCAGTACTTC | CASIGPQSTYEQYF
TRBJ2-4 | NA | NA | TRBV15 | TGTGCCACCAGCAGAGATAGGAGGCAGAACAAAAACATTCAGTACTTC | CATSRDRRQNKNIQYF
TRBJ2-5 | NA | NA | TRBV20-1 | TGCAGTGCTAGTCCGCCTTCCTCTGACGAGCAATACTTC | CSASPPSSDEQYF
TRBJ2-1 | NA | NA | TRBV28 | TGTGCCAGCAGTTTTCGGGCTAACAATGAGCAGTTCTTC | CASSFRANNEQFF
TRBJ1-2 | NA | NA | TRBV20-1 | TGCAGTGCTAGAGGAGGCTTTAGAGGCTACACCTTC | CSARGGFRGYTF
TRBJ2-1 | NA | TRBD2 | TRBV6-5 | TGTGCCAGCAGTTACGTGAGCGGGAGGAGCTCCTACAATGAGCAGTTCTTC | CASSYVSGRSSYNEQFF
TRBJ2-1 | few | NA | TRBV29-1 | TGCAGCGTTGTTCTAGCAGCAAACAATGAGCAGTTCTTC | CSVVLAANNEQFF
TRBJ2-1 | NA | NA | TRBV6-5 | TGTGCCTCTGCGGAGGTGTATTACAATGAGCAGTTCTTC | CASAEVYYNEQFF
TRBJ2-1 | NA | NA | TRBV12-3/TRBV12-4 | TGTGCCAGCAGTCCGCCGGGACCTGAGCAGTTCTTC | CASSPPGPEQFF
TRBJ2-7 | NA | TRBD1 | TRBV7-9 | TGTGCCAGCAGCACAAGACAGGGGGAACCCTACGAGCAGTACTTC | CASSTRQGEPYEQYF
TRBJ2-6 | NA | NA | TRBV9 | TGTGCCAGCAGCCAACCTTCCTTCAGTTTCTCTGGGGCCAACGTCCTGACTTTC | CASSQPSFSFSGANVLTF
TRBJ2-7 | NA | TRBD2 | TRBV3-1 | TGTGCCAGCAGCCAAGATCTTGGGCCCGGGGGGGACGAGCAGTACTTC | CASSQDLGPGGDEQYF
TRBJ1-1 | NA | TRBD1 | TRBV4-2 | TGTGCCAGCAGCCAGAAGGAAGGGGGCGGAACTGAAGCTTTCTTT | CASSQKEGGGTEAFF
TRBJ2-4 | NA | NA | TRBV5-6 | TGTGCCAGCAGCTTGGGCCAGGCTCTTTCACGGGACATTCAGTACTTC | CASSLGQALSRDIQYF
TRBJ1-4 | few | NA | TRBV14 | TGTGCCAGCAGCCAAGATTTCGGGGGCCTTGAAAAACTGTTTTTT | CASSQDFGGLEKLFF